The next 20 T cell receptor beta chains were all read from a single sample in a study of blood T cell repertoires in COVID-19. Using immunoSEQ multiplex PCR, the repertoire was profiled, and TCRdb retains in-frame clones only, with some absent. This sample yields around 230,000 clones, of which approximately 78% are seen a single time; over 10% belongs to the top ten. The sequenced sample consisted of peripheral blood. The receptor set was obtained from a woman aged 55 to 70 with active or convalescent COVID-19.

This clone has only one observation. The chain recombines TRBV7-2 with TRBJ2-3, with D possibly TRBD2 on 6 matching bases. The V gene's germline CDR1 is SGHTA and CDR2 FQGNSA. The V end lost 1 base, the J end lost 3 bases, and 23 bases lay between the germline ends. There are 19 residues in the CDR3. The chain's CDR3 is CASSLVRGRLETLTDTQYF. Here the CDR3 DNA reads TGTGCCAGCAGCTTAGTTCGGGGACGACTAGAGACTTTAACAGATACGCAGTATTTT.

The rearrangement joins TRBV4-1 to TRBJ1-6, with D possibly matching TRBD1 (5 bases). CDR1 is MGHRA, CDR2 YSYEKL, per germline. V was clipped by 1 base and J by 5 bases, with 12 bases between them. The CDR3 has 16 residues. For the CDR3, the DNA is TGCGCCAGCAGCCAAGTAAGGGGCCCGAATAATTCACCCCTCCACTTT. It is translated as CASSQVRGPNNSPLHF.

This clone has more than one count but fewer than ten. The chain is built from TRBV5-1 and TRBJ2-7; D is perhaps TRBD2 (5 bases). Deletions cut 4 bases from V and 1 base from J, with 12 bases between. The CDR3 is made up of 14 amino acids. Germline CDR1 SGHRS, CDR2 YFSETQ. The CDR3 bases are TGCGCCAGCAGCACAACTAGTAGGTCCTACGAGCAGTACTTC. Its protein is CASSTTSRSYEQYF.

The J gene is TRBJ1-2, the V gene TRBV2; a weak D match, TRBD1 (5 bases). Trimming stripped 4 bases from V and 6 bases from J, with 15 bases between. The CDR3 has 14 amino acids. The germline gives CDR1 SNHLY, CDR2 FYNNEI. The CDR3 spells CASSVDAGLDGYTF. DNA for the CDR3: TGTGCCAGCAGTGTCGATGCAGGGTTGGATGGCTACACCTTC.

The J gene is TRBJ2-7, the V gene TRBV6-2 or TRBV6-3; 8 positions match TRBD2. The J segment lost 2 bases and the V segment lost 2 bases, leaving 14 bases of the junction unmatched. Germline-derived CDR1 and CDR2 are MNHEY and SVGEGT. CDR3 size: 18 residues. The CDR3 bases are TGTGCCAGCAGTTACGCCCGGGGAGCGGGGGCCAACACCTACGAGCAGTACTTC. Protein: CASSYARGAGANTYEQYF.

This chain uses TRBV10-3 with TRBJ1-4; the match to TRBD1 covers 7 bases. Germline assignment: CDR1 ENHRY and CDR2 SYGVKD. The V segment lost 5 bases and the J segment 8 bases; nucleotides outside the gene matches: 11. The CDR3 length is 15 residues. CDR3 sequence reads: CAISPRQGRREKLFF. Written as DNA, the CDR3 is TGTGCCATCAGTCCCCGACAGGGACGTAGGGAAAAACTGTTTTTT.

The gene calls are TRBV12-3 or TRBV12-4 and TRBJ1-6; possibly TRBD1 for D (5 bases). V gave up 6 bases and J gave up 10 bases, with 13 bases separating them. The CDR3 loop spans 13 amino acids. In DNA form, the CDR3 reads TGTGCCAGCAGGGGGGACCGGGGGTCACCCCTCCACTTT. It specifies CASRGDRGSPLHF.

The gene calls are TRBV28 and TRBJ1-1; TRBD1 agrees at 8 bases. V dropped 6 bases and J dropped 4; count of bases not matched to a gene: 7. This CDR3 contains 14 residues. Germline CDR1 is MDHEN and CDR2 is SYDVKM. The CDR3 region is CASSPGQGGTEAFF. The CDR3 coding sequence is TGTGCCAGCAGCCCCGGACAGGGTGGCACTGAAGCTTTCTTT.

This chain uses TRBV6-4 with TRBJ2-1, with D possibly being TRBD2 (7 bases). The CDR3 extends over 17 amino acids. The germline V gene has CDR1 MRHNA and CDR2 SNTAGT. Trimming shortened V by 2 bases and J by 7 bases, and 21 bases separated the two germline ends. The CDR3 nucleotides read TGTGCCAGCAGTGACACCCAGGGCGGGGGCTTAGGGAATGAGCAGTTCTTC. Translated: CASSDTQGGGLGNEQFF.

The CDR3 nucleotides are TGTGCCAGCAGCCCCCTGACAGGGGCCTTAACCCGGAACACTGAAGCTTTCTTT. Translating it yields CASSPLTGALTRNTEAFF. The chain uses TRBV14 and TRBJ1-1; 8 bases line up with TRBD1. J gave up 1 base and V 4 bases, and 14 bases lay outside the gene matches. This CDR3 comprises 18 residues. Germline V gene data show CDR1 as SGHDN and CDR2 as FVKESK.

The chain's CDR3 is CASREKQGYGNTEAFF. DNA of the CDR3: TGTGCCAGCAGGGAAAAACAGGGGTATGGGAACACTGAAGCTTTCTTT. The chain joins TRBV2 to TRBJ1-1, with 7 positions matching TRBD1. The CDR3 is made up of 16 amino acids. The ends lost 6 bases at V and 1 base at J; junction bases unmatched: 11. CDR1 is SNHLY and CDR2 is FYNNEI in the germline V gene.

This CDR3 is CASSQGWLARETQYF. DNA of the CDR3: TGTGCCAGCAGCCAAGGATGGCTAGCGAGAGAGACCCAGTACTTC. The chain has TRBV9 and TRBJ2-5; D is perhaps TRBD2 (6 bases). Germline lookup yields CDR1 SGDLS and CDR2 YYNGEE. The V end lost 4 bases, the J end lost 4 bases, and 17 bases lay between the germline ends. The CDR3 spans 15 residues.

V and J are TRBV27 and TRBJ2-7; a weak D match, TRBD1 (6 bases). Germline V CDR1 and CDR2: MNHEY, SMNVEV (reference sequence). CDR3 size: 13 residues. V was cut by 2 bases and J by 6 bases, with 11 bases left in between. The CDR3 reads CASSLTTGIEQYF. DNA of the CDR3: TGTGCCAGCAGTTTAACTACAGGGATCGAGCAGTACTTC.

The V call is TRBV2, the J call TRBJ1-2, with TRBD1 matching 7 bases. Looked up from germline, CDR1 is SNHLY and CDR2 is FYNNEI. The trim removed 6 bases at V and 7 bases at J, leaving 14 bases unmatched. The CDR3 runs to 15 residues. The CDR3 bases are TGTGCCAGCAGAACCACAGGGGCCGTAGTCCGTGGCTACACCTTC. This sequence encodes CASRTTGAVVRGYTF.

A remark on this clone: The same CDR3 is also encoded by other DNA sequences in this sample. The CDR3 region has the DNA TGTGCCAGCAGCTTCGGGGGAGAAGAGACCCAGTACTTC. Residues: CASSFGGEETQYF. This rearrangement joins TRBV11-2 to TRBJ2-5; the D gene is possibly TRBD2 (6 bases). Trimming cost V 3 bases and J 3 bases, with 8 bases left between them. CDR3 length: 13 residues. The germline gives CDR1 SGHAT, CDR2 FQNNGV. Drawing the rest from reference TRBV11-2 and TRBJ2-5, the complete variable domain is EAGVAQSPRYKIIEKRQSVAFWCNPISGHATLYWYQQILGQGPKLLIQFQNNGVVDDSQLPKDRFSAERLKGVDSTLKIQPAKLEDSAVYLCASSFGGEETQYFGPGTRLLVL.

This rearrangement joins TRBV3-1 (or the pseudogene TRBV3-2) to TRBJ2-5; 10 bases match TRBD2. In germline, CDR1 is LGHDT, CDR2 YNNKEL (reference sequence). Losses at the gene ends were 3 bases for V and 4 bases for J; bases not matched to a gene: 8. There are 16 residues in the CDR3. The CDR3 DNA reads as TGTGCCAGCAGCCACCTCCTAGCGGGGGTCGCAGAGACCCAGTACTTC. This encodes CASSHLLAGVAETQYF.

The chain links TRBV30 to TRBJ1-2; D remains unclear. V dropped 2 bases and J dropped 4 bases, with 11 bases sitting between them. Germline-derived CDR1 and CDR2 are GTSNPN and SVGIG (reference sequence). CDR3 length equals 13 residues. The CDR3 nucleotides are TGTGCCTGGAGTAGCGGACCTTTCTATGGCTACACCTTC. Protein: CAWSSGPFYGYTF. The variable domain in full, with the rest retrieved from reference TRBV30 and TRBJ1-2, is SQTIHQWPATLVQPVGSPLSLECTVEGTSNPNLYWYRQAAGRGLQLLFYSVGIGQISSEVPQNLSASRPQDRQFILSSKKLLLSDSGFYLCAWSSGPFYGYTFGSGTRLTVV.

Regarding this clone: Other DNA sequences in this specimen translate into the identical CDR3. The V call is TRBV30, the J call TRBJ2-5, with D perhaps TRBD2 (7 bases). V lost 0 bases to trimming and J lost 1 base, with 9 bases between them. The germline gives CDR1 GTSNPN, CDR2 SVGIG (reference sequence). The CDR3 runs to 14 residues. The CDR3 DNA is TGTGCCTGGAGTGTAGGGGGGGCCCAAGAGACCCAGTACTTC. It translates to CAWSVGGAQETQYF.

J is TRBJ2-7 and V is TRBV30; D possibly corresponds to TRBD1 (6 bases). CDR1 and CDR2 (germline): GTSNPN, SVGIG (reference sequence). The CDR3 has 16 amino acids. The V end lost 1 base, the J end lost 0 bases, and 16 bases lay between the germline ends. The CDR3 DNA reads as TGTGCCTGGAGTGCGATTGGGGACACCTACTCCTACGAGCAGTACTTC. Amino acid sequence: CAWSAIGDTYSYEQYF.

The chain carries TRBV6-1 and TRBJ1-6; 7 nucleotides align to TRBD1. The V gene's germline CDR1 is MNHNS and CDR2 SASEGT. The CDR3 extends over 18 amino acids. The V and J ends lost 0 bases and 2 bases, in that order; junction bases with no gene match: 7. In DNA, the CDR3 is TGTGCCAGCAGTGAAGCCCCGACAGGGCAGACCTATAATTCACCCCTCCACTTT. It encodes CASSEAPTGQTYNSPLHF.